This TCR beta chain comes out of a study of T cells after yellow fever vaccination. Study in general: Researchers used SMART-Seq v4 Ultra Low Input to prepare fractions that had low cell numbers.

Germline V CDR1 and CDR2: MNHEY, SVGAGI. The CDR3 is made up of 15 amino acids. Trimming shortened V by 1 base and J by 0 bases, and 6 bases separated the two germline ends. In its sample, this clonotype was seen a few times. Researchers made TCR cDNA using 5'RACE template switching, and this step added a universal primer site and UMIs. Each CDR3 protein is one row after TCRdb ran MiXCR on the 5' RACE reads. The sample includes approximately 260,000 distinct CDR3 sequences, about an eighth seen only once; the top ten take about 0.54%. This TCR was recovered from a man younger than 45 who received the YFV17D yellow fever vaccine. V gene TRBV6-5 combines with J gene TRBJ2-2; D is undetermined. The sample here was CD4+ T cells sorted from PBMCs, taken 45 days after the yellow fever booster vaccination. Here the CDR3 DNA reads TGTGCCAGCAGTTACTTCCGGCCGAACACCGGGGAGCTGTTTTTT. Protein product: CASSYFRPNTGELFF.